This record concerns one T cell receptor beta chain sequence. The sample is drawn from a study of cytomegalovirus exposure and HLA in healthy donors. PCR employed 60 Vbeta and 13 Jbeta primers. Method: immunoSEQ multiplex PCR; TCRdb's copy keeps in-frame clones and lacks some. The sample holds approximately 120,000 clones, 80% seen once. The CDR3 totals 15 residues. Unmatched junction bases numbered 4, after V lost 0 bases and J lost 7 bases. Germline CDR1 and CDR2: KGHSH and LQKENI. Sequences were obtained from PBMCs. The TCR sequence derives from a female donor in good health and CMV-seronegative. This chain uses TRBV18 with TRBJ1-1, with 11 bases aligning to TRBD1. This CDR3 reads CASSPPYGTGGEAFF. Written as DNA, the CDR3 is TGTGCCAGCTCACCACCTTACGGGACAGGGGGTGAAGCTTTCTTT.